This TCR beta chain derives from a study of T cells in Graves' hyperthyroidism and ophthalmopathy. At the level of the study: Initial diagnosis, before any treatment, was when peripheral blood was collected. Study findings and constraints: Expanded thyroid clonotypes (above 0.001) were mostly also found in blood.

RNA transcripts provided the source from which TCR beta CDR3 regions were amplified. HTBI primers drove first-round RT-PCR of the TCR CDR3. Via MiXCR, TCRdb re-called the multiplex PCR reads, giving one row per CDR3 protein. Of around 500,000 distinct CDR3 sequences in the sample, over 13% are singletons; the top ten hold around 17%. The diagnostic basis comprised clinical symptoms, serum thyroxine and TRAb, thyroid ultrasound and orbital computed tomography. With respect to this clonotype: Antigen: not known.

The TCR was taken from a woman aged 18-30 years with Graves' hyperthyroidism. The source material was blood.

The CDR3 loop reads CASSISGHPAYEQYV. CDR3 bases: TGTGCCAGTAGTATCTCGGGACACCCGGCCTACGAGCAGTACGTC. This rearrangement joins TRBV19 to TRBJ2-7, with a weak D call TRBD1 (6 bases). V was cut by 3 bases and J by 2 bases, with 14 bases left in between. The CDR3 loop spans 15 amino acids. CDR1 and CDR2 (germline): LNHDA, SQIVND (reference sequence).